These 31 T cell receptor beta chains originate from one sample sequenced in a study of blood T cell repertoires in COVID-19 (dated by TCRdb to 2020 to 2021). The method behind the library was the immunoSEQ multiplex PCR assay. TCRdb holds this immuneACCESS table with in-frame rearrangements only. Some clones are missing; in checked studies, unresolved V genes explain under half, and the rest has no known cause. The sample table lists about 400,000 clones, 85% to 90% of them with a count of one. Clones ranked in the top ten supply less than 3.5% of the sample. Material: peripheral blood. These receptors were obtained from a human donor in a cohort sampled during active COVID-19.

This chain joins TRBV3-1 (or the pseudogene TRBV3-2) and TRBJ2-5, with 8 bases matching TRBD1. CDR1 and CDR2 from the germline V gene are LGHDT and YNNKEL (reference sequence). The CDR3 length is 19 residues. V shed 2 bases, J shed 5 bases, and the junction held 19 bases outside the gene matches. CDR3 sequence (DNA): TGTGCCAGCAGCCAATGGTGGATAAAAGACAGGGGATCGGGGGAGACCCAGTACTTC. It yields the protein CASSQWWIKDRGSGETQYF.

The chain employs TRBV29-1 and TRBJ1-4; D is ambiguous. The ends were cut back, 7 bases at V and 8 bases at J, with 14 bases in the middle. Germline CDR1 and CDR2: SQVTM and ANQGSEA. The CDR3 is 12 residues long. Here the CDR3 DNA reads TGCAGCGCGCAATTAGTGAAAGAAAAACTGTTTTTT. This gives the protein CSAQLVKEKLFF.

The sample holds a few counts of this clone. This chain links TRBV5-1 with TRBJ2-5; 8 nucleotides line up with TRBD1. Trimming at V came to 3 bases and at J to 5 bases, leaving 6 bases not matched to a gene. The CDR3 has 14 residues. Germline assignment: CDR1 SGHRS and CDR2 YFSETQ. The DNA for the CDR3 is TGCGCCAGCAGCTCTCGGACAGGGAGGGAGACCCAGTACTTC. It yields the protein CASSSRTGRETQYF.

Written as DNA, the CDR3 is TGTGCCAGCAGCCCACTAGCAGCTAACACCGGGGAGCTGTTTTTT. Translated: CASSPLAANTGELFF. The chain combines TRBV7-3 with TRBJ2-2, with D perhaps matching TRBD2 (6 bases). Germline CDR1 is SGHTA and CDR2 is FQGTGA. The CDR3 has 15 amino acids. V was trimmed by 5 bases and J by 2 bases, leaving 12 bases between them.

The chain links TRBV11-2 to TRBJ2-1; the D gene is possibly TRBD1 (5 bases). This CDR3 is 13 amino acids long. CDR1 is SGHAT, CDR2 FQNNGV, per germline. With 1 base removed from V and 5 bases from J, the gap between germline ends came to 6 bases. CDR3 DNA: TGTGCCAGCAGCTTAGGGACACACAATGAGCAGTTCTTC. This sequence encodes CASSLGTHNEQFF.

This clone was observed a single time. The chain combines TRBV27 with TRBJ2-7, with 8 bases aligning to TRBD1. This CDR3 contains 15 residues. J lost 0 bases, V lost 8 bases, and 9 bases had no gene match. Germline V lookup: CDR1 MNHEY, CDR2 SMNVEV (reference sequence). In DNA, the CDR3 is TGTGCCAGCTCCAGTCCAGGGGGCACCTCCTACGAGCAGTACTTC. It encodes CASSSPGGTSYEQYF.

The chain is built from TRBV5-1 and TRBJ2-6; no definite D call. CDR1 SGHRS and CDR2 YFSETQ come from the germline V gene. V lost 0 bases, J lost 1 base, and 8 bases lay in between. There are 16 residues in the CDR3. CDR3 sequence: CASSLAGRSGANVLTF. The CDR3 DNA sequence: TGCGCCAGCAGCTTGGCAGGAAGGTCTGGGGCCAACGTCCTGACTTTC.

The V and J genes are TRBV7-2 and TRBJ1-4; TRBD1 might be the D (5 bases). Germline V gene sequence: CDR1 SGHTA, CDR2 FQGNSA. CDR3 length equals 14 residues. Trimming shortened V by 5 bases and J by 7 bases, and 14 bases separated the two germline ends. CDR3 sequence: CASSRIAQGEKLFF. In DNA form, the CDR3 reads TGTGCCAGCAGCCGCATTGCCCAGGGTGAAAAACTGTTTTTT.

The gene calls are TRBV7-6 and TRBJ2-2; TRBD1 aligns across 7 bases. Germline V lookup: CDR1 SGHVS, CDR2 FNYEAQ. This CDR3 has 15 amino acids. The V and J ends lost 2 bases and 6 bases, in that order; junction bases with no gene match: 6. For the CDR3, the DNA is TGTGCCAGCAGCTTAAGAGGGGGCGCGTCCGGGGAGCTGTTTTTT. Encoded protein: CASSLRGGASGELFF.

V usage is TRBV4-1 and J usage is TRBJ2-5; 7 bases line up with TRBD1. V gave up 6 bases and J gave up 0 bases; unmatched junction bases: 10. This CDR3 has 16 residues. In germline, CDR1 is MGHRA, CDR2 YSYEKL. As DNA, the CDR3 is TGCGCCAGCAGTCTGGGACCTGGGACAGACCAAGAGACCCAGTACTTC. Translation: CASSLGPGTDQETQYF.

The chain couples TRBV5-8 to TRBJ1-3; maybe TRBD1 (6 bases). Trimming stripped 7 bases from V and 7 bases from J, with 12 bases between. CDR1 is SGHTS and CDR2 is YDEGEE in the germline V gene. There are 12 residues in the CDR3. CDR3 amino acids: CASSGGGNTIYF. CDR3 bases: TGTGCCAGCTCGGGTGGGGGCAACACCATATATTTT.

V usage is TRBV7-8 and J usage is TRBJ2-1, with unresolved D. Per the germline V gene, CDR1 is SGHVS and CDR2 is FQNEAQ. The germline V and J ends were trimmed by 1 base and 3 bases, with 16 bases remaining between them. The CDR3 length is 17 residues. The CDR3 nucleotides are TGTGCCAGCAGCTTAGAACTCAATGAGGTTTTCTACAATGAGCAGTTCTTC. This translates into CASSLELNEVFYNEQFF. Full variable domain (rest looked up from reference TRBV7-8 and TRBJ2-1): GAGVSQSPRYKVAKRGQDVALRCDPISGHVSLFWYQQALGQGPEFLTYFQNEAQLDKSGLPSDRFFAERPEGSVSTLKIQRTQQEDSAVYLCASSLELNEVFYNEQFFGPGTRLTVL.

This chain joins TRBV27 and TRBJ2-7; 7 bases are shared with TRBD2. The CDR3 has 14 amino acids. Germline CDR1 and CDR2: MNHEY and SMNVEV (reference sequence). Germline trimming cut 6 bases from V and 5 bases from J; bases unmatched to any gene: 10. The DNA for the CDR3 is TGTGCCAGCAGCCTGGGGGGGGTTACCAACGAGCAGTACTTC. Its protein product is CASSLGGVTNEQYF.

This rearrangement joins TRBV6-5 to TRBJ1-1; 8 bases line up with TRBD1. Germline V CDR1 and CDR2: MNHEY, SVGAGI. The trim removed 5 bases at V and 8 bases at J, leaving 7 bases unmatched. The CDR3 contains 13 residues. The CDR3, as DNA: TGTGCCAGCAGTATGGACAGGGTCTCCGAAGCTTTCTTT. This encodes CASSMDRVSEAFF.

The CDR3 nucleotides read TGTGCCAGCAGTTTCGGACCCGGGAGGGCCGACTACGAGCAGTACTTC. Protein: CASSFGPGRADYEQYF. This sequence joins TRBV28 and TRBJ2-7, with 8 bases that match TRBD2. Germline V gives CDR1 MDHEN, CDR2 SYDVKM. V was clipped by 3 bases and J by 3 bases; unmatched bases: 10. The CDR3 runs 16 residues. The full variable domain, its missing parts supplied by reference TRBV28 and TRBJ2-7, is DVKVTQSSRYLVKRTGEKVFLECVQDMDHENMFWYRQDPGLGLRLIYFSYDVKMKEKGDIPEGYSVSREKKERFSLILESASTNQTSMYLCASSFGPGRADYEQYFGPGTRLTVT.

CDR3 in DNA: TGTGCCAGCAGCCAAGATCTATCGTACAATGAGCAGTTCTTC. This sequence encodes CASSQDLSYNEQFF. The rearrangement joins TRBV3-1 (or the pseudogene TRBV3-2) to TRBJ2-1; the D is unclear. Trimming took off 0 bases at V and 4 bases at J, with 7 bases between the two ends. This CDR3 region has 14 residues. CDR1 and CDR2 from the germline V gene are LGHDT and YNNKEL (reference sequence).

The chain carries TRBV2 and TRBJ2-3; 10 nucleotides agree with TRBD2. The CDR3 is made up of 15 amino acids. J lost 3 bases, V lost 10 bases, and 10 bases had no gene match. Germline CDR1 reads SNHLY; CDR2 reads FYNNEI. CDR3 protein: CATSASSGSTDTQYF. In DNA, the CDR3 is TGTGCCACCTCGGCCTCTAGCGGGAGTACAGATACGCAGTATTTT.

This clone was recorded once. The chain is built from TRBV3-1 (or the pseudogene TRBV3-2) and TRBJ1-2; TRBD1 matches at 9 bases. The CDR3 covers 14 residues. V lost 1 base, J lost 5 bases, and 2 bases stayed unmatched. Germline assignment: CDR1 LGHDT and CDR2 YNNKEL (reference sequence). CDR3 loop: CASSQGDRGYGYTF. CDR3 coding DNA: TGTGCCAGCAGCCAAGGAGACAGGGGGTATGGCTACACCTTC.

The chain recombines TRBV28 with TRBJ1-5; no definite D call. The V end lost 3 bases, the J end lost 0 bases, and 9 bases lay between the germline ends. The CDR3 is 15 residues long. Germline V lookup: CDR1 MDHEN, CDR2 SYDVKM. The CDR3 reads CASSFNFGSNQPQHF. CDR3 nucleotide sequence: TGTGCCAGCAGTTTCAATTTCGGTAGCAATCAGCCCCAGCATTTT.

This chain connects TRBV27 to TRBJ1-4; 7 bases align to TRBD1. The V gene end was trimmed by 6 bases and the J gene end by 13 bases; junction bases not matched to a gene: 14. CDR3 length: 14 amino acids. Germline CDR1 MNHEY, CDR2 SMNVEV (reference sequence). This CDR3 reads CASSRLGTDVRLFF. CDR3 DNA sequence: TGTGCCAGCAGCCGACTCGGGACAGACGTAAGACTGTTTTTT.

The rearrangement joins TRBV28 to TRBJ1-6; D not resolved. Trimming stripped 2 bases from V and 11 bases from J, with 7 bases between. The CDR3 sequence is 12 residues long. Germline-derived CDR1 and CDR2 are MDHEN and SYDVKM. The CDR3 DNA reads as TGTGCCAGCAGTTTAACTGTGCCACCCCTCCACTTT. Translating gives CASSLTVPPLHF.

DNA for the CDR3: TGTGCCAGTAGTATAAAAGGAGCTCCATCAAACTATGGCTACACCTTC. Its translation is CASSIKGAPSNYGYTF. V is TRBV19 and J is TRBJ1-2; D call uncertain. Trimming removed 2 bases from V and 2 bases from J, with 15 bases in between. The germline gives CDR1 LNHDA, CDR2 SQIVND (reference sequence). This CDR3 has 16 amino acids.

As concerns this clone: The junction differs from germline at one of its ends, possibly a read error. The genes are TRBV7-7 and TRBJ2-5, with 7 positions matching TRBD2. The CDR3 consists of 15 residues. Looked up from germline, CDR1 is SSHAT and CDR2 is FNYEAQ (reference sequence). The CDR3 region has the DNA TGTGCTAGCAGCTTTTCGACTAGCACCCAAGAGACCCAGTACTTC. Amino acids: CASSFSTSTQETQYF. Based on the CDR3 plus reference TRBV7-7 and TRBJ2-5, the full variable domain is GAGVSQSPRYKVTKRGQDVTLRCDPISSHATLYWYQQALGQGPEFLTYFNYEAQPDKSGLPSDRFSAERPEGSISTLTIQRTEQRDSAMYRCASSFSTSTQETQYFGPGTRLLVL.

This clone was observed a single time. The chain is built from TRBV3-1 (or the pseudogene TRBV3-2) and TRBJ1-1; no definite D call. CDR3 size: 12 residues. Trimming took 0 bases from V and 11 from J, leaving 10 bases between them. CDR1 LGHDT and CDR2 YNNKEL come from the germline V gene (reference sequence). The CDR3, as DNA: TGTGCCAGCAGCCAAGATCCCGGGTCGGCTTTCTTT. Protein sequence: CASSQDPGSAFF.

The V and J genes are TRBV7-2 and TRBJ2-3; 7 positions agree with TRBD2. The CDR3 is 15 amino acids. J lost 5 bases, V lost 2 bases, and 7 bases had no gene match. Germline V gives CDR1 SGHTA, CDR2 FQGNSA. CDR3 coding DNA: TGTGCCAGCAGCTTAAACCCTCAGCGGGGAGATACGCAGTATTTT. As protein: CASSLNPQRGDTQYF.

This clone has more than one count but fewer than ten. The chain joins TRBV11-2 to TRBJ1-4; 8 positions match TRBD1. The CDR3 totals 15 residues. Looked up from germline, CDR1 is SGHAT and CDR2 is FQNNGV. With V trimmed by 5 bases and J by 3 bases, 5 bases remained unmatched. CDR3 nucleotides: TGTGCCAGCAGCCTCAGGGGGCTTTCTAATGAAAAACTGTTTTTT. Amino acids: CASSLRGLSNEKLFF.

The V and J genes are TRBV11-2 and TRBJ2-1, with TRBD1 matching 7 bases. V lost 5 bases, J lost 6 bases, and 1 base stayed unmatched. The CDR3 loop spans 12 amino acids. Germline loops: CDR1 SGHAT, CDR2 FQNNGV. CDR3 sequence: CASSRQGNEQFF. In nucleotides, the CDR3 is TGTGCCAGCAGCAGACAGGGCAATGAGCAGTTCTTC.

This clone was picked up one time. This chain uses TRBV4-2 with TRBJ2-7, with 9 positions matching TRBD2. Germline assignment: CDR1 LGHNA and CDR2 YNFKEQ. The junction had 6 bases not matched to a gene; V was cut back by 2 bases and J by 1 base. The CDR3 is 16 amino acids. DNA for the CDR3: TGTGCCAGCAGCCAACTACTAGCGGGCCGTTCCTACGAGCAGTACTTC. Amino acid sequence: CASSQLLAGRSYEQYF.

The V call is TRBV7-3, the J call TRBJ2-1; tentatively, D is TRBD2 (6 bases). Trimming took 5 bases from V and 0 from J, leaving 11 bases between them. Germline CDR1 SGHTA, CDR2 FQGTGA. The CDR3 sequence is 15 residues long. The CDR3 bases are TGTGCCAGCAGCCTGGGACTTCGCTCCTACAATGAGCAGTTCTTC. Translation: CASSLGLRSYNEQFF. The full variable domain, in which reference TRBV7-3 and TRBJ2-1 provide the parts outside the CDR3, is GAGVSQTPSNKVTEKGKYVELRCDPISGHTALYWYRQSLGQGPEFLIYFQGTGAADDSGLPNDRFFAVRPEGSVSTLKIQRTERGDSAVYLCASSLGLRSYNEQFFGPGTRLTVL.

This clone was found many times. CDR3 loop: CASGWIIPRGGYGYTF. CDR3 nucleotides: TGTGCCAGCGGATGGATCATACCTCGAGGGGGCTATGGCTACACCTTC. The V call is TRBV3-1 (or the pseudogene TRBV3-2), the J call TRBJ1-2, with D maybe TRBD1 (6 bases). Germline CDR1 reads LGHDT; CDR2 reads YNNKEL (reference sequence). V was shortened by 8 bases and J by 4 bases, with 23 bases between the two germline ends. The CDR3 has 16 residues.

The sample holds a few counts of this clone. The chain joins TRBV6-6 to TRBJ2-7, with 7 bases that match TRBD2. Unmatched junction bases numbered 12, after V lost 6 bases and J lost 7 bases. This CDR3 contains 14 residues. Germline CDR1 and CDR2: MNHNY and SVGAGI (reference sequence). DNA for the CDR3: TGTGCCAGCAGGAGTGCGGGAGTGGTAGGGGAGCAGTACTTC. Translating it yields CASRSAGVVGEQYF.